This TCR beta chain was captured by sequencing in a study of blood T cell repertoires in COVID-19. Whole-study context: From T cells, B-cell-depleted T cells, or PBMCs came the material, which was cDNA or gDNA.

Generated by immunoSEQ multiplex PCR, the TCRdb table keeps only in-frame clones and is missing some. The sample yields fewer than 350,000 clones, 90% seen once. CDR3 length: 15 amino acids. The V end lost 5 bases, the J end lost 7 bases, and 18 bases lay between the germline ends. CDR1 is SEHNR and CDR2 is FQNEAQ in the germline V gene (reference sequence). This TCR was recovered from a woman between 18 and 30 years old with acute COVID-19. Sequenced: PBMCs or T cells enriched from blood (not recorded which). The chain uses TRBV7-9 and TRBJ2-1, with D tentatively TRBD1 (6 bases). The CDR3 sequence: CASSPPTQGSNEQFF. As DNA, the CDR3 is TGTGCCAGCAGCCCGCCTACACAGGGTTCAAATGAGCAGTTCTTC.